One and the same sample provided the 30 T cell receptor beta chains below, sequenced in a study of low-dose radiotherapy and immunotherapy resistance in tumors (dated by TCRdb to 2021 to 2024). In light of the paper, this sample's time point label describes: after trial treatment. The label giving this sample's treatment or condition can be read as: LDRT plus nivolumab, ipilimumab, low-dose cyclophosphamide and aspirin (RACIN trial). These reads were obtained on an Illumina HiSeq 2500. First-strand cDNA was synthesized using Superscript III and a set of TRAV- and TRBV-specific primers, so that both TCRalpha and TCRbeta chains were covered. A roughly 20-cycle PCR with Phusion amplified the TCRs, pairing a constant-region primer with the adapter that was attached to the V primers. TCRdb trimmed public reads at Q25 via fastp, called clones via MiXCR and kept in-frame beta chains. CDR3 protein sequences are deduplicated, and each keeps its most common genes and DNA. The sample records more than 50,000 distinct CDR3 sequences, about a quarter of which are singletons. 5.5% to 8.5% of the sample lies in the top ten.

The material sequenced was PBMCs, taken after low-dose radiotherapy plus immunotherapy. The receptors shown here come from a male donor with prostate cancer.

Many counts were recorded for this clonotype. The genes are TRBV10-1 and TRBJ2-3, with TRBD2 as a possible D gene (5 bases). The germline V gene encodes CDR1 WNHNN and CDR2 SYGVQD (reference sequence). This CDR3 region has 13 residues. V lost 3 bases and J lost 6, with 10 bases in between. CDR3 DNA: TGCGCCAGCAGTGATGGTCCGGGGGATACGCAGTATTTT. Its protein is CASSDGPGDTQYF.

This clonotype was found many times. V usage is TRBV7-2 and J usage is TRBJ2-5, with 10 bases fitting TRBD2. Germline CDR1 and CDR2: SGHTA and FQGNSA. The CDR3 loop spans 19 amino acids. The junction had 15 bases not matched to a gene; V was cut back by 0 bases and J by 5 bases. This CDR3 reads CASSLAPRGGSGGLETQYF. In DNA form, the CDR3 reads TGTGCCAGCAGCTTAGCCCCCCGGGGTGGTAGCGGGGGGCTTGAGACCCAGTACTTC. The full variable domain, with the rest looked up from reference TRBV7-2 and TRBJ2-5, is GAGVSQSPSNKVTEKGKDVELRCDPISGHTALYWYRQSLGQGLEFLIYFQGNSAPDKSGLPSDRFSAERTGGSVSTLTIQRTQQEDSAVYLCASSLAPRGGSGGLETQYFGPGTRLLVL.

The chain uses TRBV7-8 and TRBJ2-7; D remains unclear. Germline values: CDR1 SGHVS, CDR2 FQNEAQ. V lost 0 bases to trimming and J lost 3 bases, with 12 bases between them. This CDR3 has 15 residues. CDR3 region: CASSLAGLQGYEQYF. The CDR3 nucleotides are TGTGCCAGCAGCTTAGCGGGATTACAAGGCTACGAGCAGTACTTC.

Many counts were recorded for this clonotype. J is TRBJ1-1 and V is TRBV5-1, with no clear D. Germline CDR1 is SGHRS and CDR2 is YFSETQ. With 0 bases removed from V and 1 base from J, the gap between germline ends came to 7 bases. The length of the CDR3 is 14 residues. The CDR3 sequence is CASSLERGNTEAFF. The CDR3 nucleotides are TGCGCCAGCAGCTTGGAGCGGGGGAACACTGAAGCTTTCTTT.

This clonotype was seen many times. The V call is TRBV10-3, the J call TRBJ2-1; D not resolved. Between the trimmed V and J ends, which lost 5 bases and 5 bases, there was a span of 10 bases. This CDR3 has 13 residues. The germline V gene has CDR1 ENHRY and CDR2 SYGVKD. Here the CDR3 DNA reads TGTGCCATCAGTCCCGAGCTAGACAATGAGCAGTTCTTC. As protein: CAISPELDNEQFF.

This clonotype was counted many times. This chain links TRBV6-5 with TRBJ2-5; D may be TRBD1 (6 bases). Trimming cost V 2 bases and J 2 bases, with 12 bases left between them. Germline V gene data show CDR1 as MNHEY and CDR2 as SVGAGI. The CDR3 totals 15 residues. The CDR3 coding sequence is TGTGCCAGCAGTTACCGCTACAGGGTACAAGAGACCCAGTACTTC. This gives the protein CASSYRYRVQETQYF.

About this clonotype itself: A far larger clone is one nucleotide away, so this likely arose from a read error. CDR3 sequence: CAVSESFSAGARSSEQYF. The CDR3 DNA reads as TGTGCCGTCAGTGAGTCCTTTAGCGCGGGTGCGAGGTCGTCCGAGCAGTACTTC. The chain joins TRBV10-1 to TRBJ2-7; D might be TRBD2 (5 bases). The CDR3 covers 18 residues. The germline CDR1 and CDR2 sequences are WNHNN and SYGVQD (reference sequence).

With regard to this clonotype: With only one base between it and a far larger clone, this is likely a read error. The V call is TRBV4-2, the J call TRBJ2-1, with D possibly TRBD1 on 5 matching bases. This CDR3 region has 16 residues. Trimming pared 0 bases from V and 10 bases from J, leaving 19 bases between. The germline V gene encodes CDR1 LGHNA and CDR2 YNFKEQ. The CDR3 DNA reads TGTGCCAGCAGCCAAGATAGTCAGGGTGGCTCCTACGAGCAGTTCTTC. Translation: CASSQDSQGGSYEQFF.

As concerns this clonotype: Only one base separates this from a far larger clonotype, so it likely reflects a read error. V and J are TRBV27 and TRBJ2-7; tentative D call: TRBD1 (6 bases). CDR1 MNHEY and CDR2 SMNVEV come from the germline V gene (reference sequence). Trimming cost V 10 bases and J 0 bases, with 10 bases left between them. The length of the CDR3 is 12 residues. The CDR3 DNA sequence: TGTGCCACCAGGGACATCTCCTACGAGCAGTACTTC. This codes for CATRDISYEQYF.

Of note for this clonotype: Given a far larger clone just one base away, this is likely a sequencing read error. This chain links TRBV5-5 with TRBJ1-5, with no clear D. The germline V gene has CDR1 SGHKS and CDR2 YYEKEE (reference sequence). CDR3 length: 15 residues. Trimming left V 2 bases short and J 2 bases short, with 11 bases between. Written as DNA, the CDR3 is TGTGCCAGCAGCTTTGGGTGGGTCGGCAATCAGCCCCAGCATTTT. Its protein is CASSFGWVGNQPQHF.

This clonotype was seen repeatedly, ten times or more. This chain joins TRBV20-1 and TRBJ2-2, with 8 bases fitting TRBD1. V was pared by 3 bases and J by 6 bases, with 12 bases of the junction left unmatched. Germline CDR1 is DFQATT and CDR2 is SNEGSKA (reference sequence). The CDR3 has 16 amino acids. The CDR3 protein is CSASDRGRFGSGELFF. CDR3 in DNA: TGCAGTGCTAGCGACAGGGGCCGATTTGGGTCCGGGGAGCTGTTTTTT.

Ten or more counts support this clonotype. J is TRBJ2-1 and V is TRBV4-1; the D gene could be TRBD1 or TRBD2 (6 bases each). CDR1 is MGHRA and CDR2 is YSYEKL in the germline V gene. CDR3 length: 16 residues. V lost 0 bases and J lost 4, with 13 bases in between. The CDR3 coding sequence is TGCGCCAGCAGCCAAGATCCGGGGGCCCCATACAATGAGCAGTTCTTC. This gives the protein CASSQDPGAPYNEQFF.

In regard to this clonotype: This likely reflects a read error, since a far larger clone is one base away. The chain has TRBV6-6 and TRBJ2-7; D perhaps matches TRBD1 (5 bases). V was shortened by 11 bases and J by 0 bases, with 17 bases between the two germline ends. This CDR3 is built from 14 residues. Germline CDR1 is MNHNY and CDR2 is SVGAGI (reference sequence). CDR3 loop: CASQTVLGSYEQYF. The CDR3 nucleotides read TGTGCCTCTCAGACAGTATTAGGCTCCTACGAGCAGTACTTC.

This clonotype is medium-sized within its sample. The chain couples TRBV29-1 to TRBJ2-7; the match to TRBD1 covers 12 bases. The germline CDR1 and CDR2 sequences are SQVTM and ANQGSEA. This CDR3 is 14 amino acids long. V was clipped by 4 bases and J by 5 bases; unmatched bases: 6. CDR3 sequence (DNA): TGCAGCGTTGGCAAGGGGACAGGGGGCAACGAGCAGTACTTC. As protein: CSVGKGTGGNEQYF.

This clonotype was seen ten or more times. The chain joins TRBV6-2 or TRBV6-3 to TRBJ1-5, with 10 positions matching TRBD1. Looked up from germline, CDR1 is MNHEY and CDR2 is SVGEGT. V lost 6 bases, J lost 8 bases, and 4 bases stayed unmatched. The CDR3 has 13 amino acids. The CDR3 loop reads CASSGTGEEPQHF. The CDR3 DNA follows: TGTGCCAGCAGCGGGACAGGGGAAGAGCCCCAGCATTTT.

This clonotype was seen repeatedly, ten times or more. This chain joins TRBV6-5 and TRBJ2-3; D possibly uses TRBD1 or TRBD2 (5 bases each). Germline CDR1 is MNHEY and CDR2 is SVGAGI. Between the trimmed V and J ends, which lost 3 bases and 3 bases, there was a span of 13 bases. There are 15 residues in the CDR3. CDR3: CASSYLGEGTDTQYF. The CDR3 DNA reads as TGTGCCAGCAGTTATCTGGGTGAGGGGACAGATACGCAGTATTTT.

At least ten counts were recorded for this clonotype. V is TRBV7-3 and J is TRBJ2-1; TRBD2 aligns across 7 bases. This CDR3 is 15 amino acids long. Per the germline V gene, CDR1 is SGHTA and CDR2 is FQGTGA. V was pared by 5 bases and J by 1 base, with 5 bases of the junction left unmatched. CDR3: CASSPQRGSYNEQFF. In DNA form, the CDR3 reads TGTGCCAGCAGCCCCCAGCGGGGTTCCTACAATGAGCAGTTCTTC.

This clonotype was picked up a small number of times. The chain links TRBV10-3 to TRBJ1-1; 7 bases align to TRBD1. Germline assignment: CDR1 ENHRY and CDR2 SYGVKD. The CDR3 loop spans 14 amino acids. V was clipped by 0 bases and J by 7 bases; unmatched bases: 5. The CDR3 region has the DNA TGTGCCATCAGTGAGTCGACAGGGACCTATGAAGCTTTCTTT. Amino acids: CAISESTGTYEAFF.

Worth noting for this clonotype: With a far larger clone one base away, a read error is the likely cause. The genes are TRBV14 and TRBJ2-4; a weak D match, TRBD1 (6 bases). The V gene lost 2 bases and the J gene lost 13 bases, with 12 bases spanning the gap. Germline assignment: CDR1 SGHDN and CDR2 FVKESK. This CDR3 has 12 residues. CDR3 sequence (DNA): TGTGCCAGCAGCCAAAGGGGGAATGAGCAGTACTTC. This gives the protein CASSQRGNEQYF.

The rearrangement links TRBV9 to TRBJ2-1; TRBD1 is a possible D gene (6 bases). The CDR3 spans 17 residues. The V gene lost 0 bases and the J gene lost 6 bases, with 19 bases spanning the gap. Germline CDR1 SGDLS, CDR2 YYNGEE. The CDR3 loop is CASSVASGAGSTNEQFF. In DNA, the CDR3 is TGTGCCAGCAGCGTAGCGTCAGGGGCAGGGTCTACCAATGAGCAGTTCTTC.

This clonotype has ten or more counts. The chain carries TRBV7-2 and TRBJ2-5; no firm D call. Germline V lookup: CDR1 SGHTA, CDR2 FQGNSA. This CDR3 comprises 16 residues. Trimming removed 1 base at V and 5 bases at J, with 17 bases between. CDR3 coding DNA: TGTGCCAGCAGCTTAGACAGACCCAGCCTGCCTGAGACCCAGTACTTC. Translation gives CASSLDRPSLPETQYF.

The J gene is TRBJ2-5, the V gene TRBV2, with D hard to call. Germline V gene data show CDR1 as SNHLY and CDR2 as FYNNEI. This CDR3 spans 14 amino acids. Trimming pared 3 bases from V and 5 bases from J, leaving 13 bases between. CDR3 DNA sequence: TGTGCCAGCAGTGAGCAGCGTAGTGGGGAGACCCAGTACTTC. Translation gives CASSEQRSGETQYF.

Worth noting for this clonotype: The junction does not match germline at one end; this may be a read error. CDR3 protein: CARSLLAGSYGYTF. CDR3 coding DNA: TGTGCCCGCAGTTTATTGGCAGGGTCCTATGGCTACACCTTC. This chain uses TRBV28 with TRBJ1-2; D possibly corresponds to TRBD1 (5 bases). Germline V gene sequence: CDR1 MDHEN, CDR2 SYDVKM. The CDR3 runs 14 residues.

This clonotype came up once. V is TRBV3-1 and J is TRBJ1-2; D is ambiguous. Germline V gene data show CDR1 as LGHDT and CDR2 as YNNKEL (reference sequence). Trimming pared 4 bases from V and 3 bases from J, leaving 3 bases between. This CDR3 has 11 residues. CDR3 sequence reads: CASSPYYGYTF. The CDR3 bases are TGTGCCAGCAGCCCCTACTATGGCTACACCTTC.

Ten or more counts support this clonotype. The chain uses TRBV5-1 and TRBJ2-7; 8 nucleotides match TRBD2. CDR3 length: 14 amino acids. V shed 0 bases and J 7 bases; nucleotides not matched to a gene: 6. Looked up from germline, CDR1 is SGHRS and CDR2 is YFSETQ. The CDR3 coding sequence is TGCGCCAGCAGCTTGGAAGGACTAGCTCGGGAGCAGTACTTC. It specifies CASSLEGLAREQYF.

This clonotype was counted many times. This sequence joins TRBV7-9 and TRBJ2-3; no reliable D call. Trimming took off 11 bases at V and 0 bases at J, with 18 bases between the two ends. Germline loops: CDR1 SEHNR, CDR2 FQNEAQ (reference sequence). The CDR3 runs 15 residues. CDR3 amino acids: CAGSVLASSTDTQYF. The CDR3 bases are TGTGCCGGGTCAGTACTGGCCTCTAGCACAGATACGCAGTATTTT.

By share, this clonotype counts as medium-sized. Here the CDR3 reads CASSPGLAGGPLDTQYF. CDR3 nucleotides: TGTGCCAGCAGCCCGGGGCTAGCGGGGGGGCCCTTAGATACGCAGTATTTT. This chain uses TRBV7-2 with TRBJ2-3, with TRBD2 matching over 12 bases. Germline V gene data show CDR1 as SGHTA and CDR2 as FQGNSA. The CDR3 covers 17 residues. J gave up 5 bases and V 5 bases, and 11 bases lay outside the gene matches.

This clonotype was detected ten times or more. This chain connects TRBV24-1 to TRBJ1-2, with 10 bases identical to TRBD1. The V and J ends lost 9 bases and 4 bases, in that order; junction bases with no gene match: 4. Germline values: CDR1 KGHDR, CDR2 SFDVKD. The CDR3 is made up of 13 amino acids. The CDR3 is CATQGQGTYGYTF. Here the CDR3 DNA reads TGTGCCACCCAGGGACAGGGGACCTATGGCTACACCTTC.

This clonotype has only a few counts. Here the CDR3 reads CASSEMEGAKTQYF. The CDR3 coding sequence is TGTGCCAGCAGCGAGATGGAGGGGGCGAAGACCCAGTACTTC. The J gene is TRBJ2-5, the V gene TRBV6-6; D is possibly TRBD1 (7 bases). The CDR3 has 14 residues. CDR1 MNHNY and CDR2 SVGAGI come from the germline V gene (reference sequence). Trimming removed 6 bases at V and 6 bases at J, with 17 bases between.

This clonotype has a count of ten or more. CDR3 DNA sequence: TGTGCCAGCAGTCCGACAGTCGCCTACGAGCAGTACTTC. This translates into CASSPTVAYEQYF. The chain has TRBV12-3 or TRBV12-4 and TRBJ2-7, with a tentative D call TRBD1 (5 bases). The CDR3 totals 13 residues. V was pared by 5 bases and J by 2 bases, with 10 bases between.